A selection of T cell receptor beta chains follows, all from one sample in a study of glioma-infiltrating T cells. TCRdb independently ran MiXCR on the multiplex PCR reads; one entry per CDR3 protein. This table holds fewer than 250,000 distinct CDR3 sequences, roughly 32% found once. The sample consisted of glioma tissue, nonneoplastic brain tissue, or PBMCs (not recorded which). The receptors derive from a human donor with low-grade glioma or glioblastoma, undergoing nonglioma brain surgery, or in good health (not recorded which). CDR3s include the opening cysteine and the closing phenylalanine or tryptophan. The order of the fields is D gene, CDR3 length, J gene, clone size, V gene, CDR3 protein, CDR3 DNA. A D gene is named only where the DNA matches it firmly. Part of the rows lack a size; the others show once, few, many or a class for expanded clones.

d_gene: TRBD1
len: 16
j_gene: TRBJ1-3
abundance: many
v_gene: TRBV7-8
CDR3aa: CASSYRGQGSGNTIYF
CDR3nt: TGTGCCAGCAGCTACCGAGGACAGGGGTCTGGAAACACCATATATTTT

d_gene: .
len: 14
j_gene: TRBJ2-1
abundance: few
v_gene: TRBV3-1
CDR3aa: CASSQMQEPYEQFF
CDR3nt: TGTGCCAGCAGCCAAATGCAGGAGCCCTACGAGCAGTTCTTC

d_gene: .
len: 12
j_gene: TRBJ2-1
abundance: many
v_gene: TRBV7-2
CDR3aa: CASSLLYNEQFF
CDR3nt: TGTGCCAGCAGCTTATTATACAATGAGCAGTTCTTC

d_gene: TRBD2
len: 15
j_gene: TRBJ2-7
abundance: many
v_gene: TRBV10-2
CDR3aa: CASSESSGVRYEQYF
CDR3nt: TGCGCCAGCAGTGAGTCGAGCGGGGTGCGGTACGAGCAGTACTTC

d_gene: .
len: 15
j_gene: TRBJ1-1
abundance: many
v_gene: TRBV7-2
CDR3aa: CASSLAGSQNTEAFF
CDR3nt: TGTGCCAGCAGCTTAGCGGGCAGCCAGAACACTGAAGCTTTCTTT

d_gene: .
len: 18
j_gene: TRBJ2-3
abundance: many
v_gene: TRBV4-3
CDR3aa: CASSQGRWATGTTDTQYF
CDR3nt: TGCGCCAGCAGCCAGGGGAGGTGGGCTACCGGGACCACAGATACGCAGTATTTT

d_gene: .
len: 14
j_gene: TRBJ2-5
abundance: many
v_gene: TRBV12-3/TRBV12-4
CDR3aa: CASTLRAPEETQYF
CDR3nt: TGTGCCAGCACCCTTAGGGCGCCTGAAGAGACCCAGTACTTC

d_gene: TRBD2
len: 16
j_gene: TRBJ2-3
abundance: few
v_gene: TRBV5-1
CDR3aa: CASSPPGLALTDTQYF
CDR3nt: TGCGCCAGCAGCCCCCCCGGACTAGCGCTCACAGATACGCAGTATTTT

d_gene: .
len: 15
j_gene: TRBJ1-2
abundance: once
v_gene: TRBV20-1
CDR3aa: CSAREKRGGPYGYTF
CDR3nt: TGCAGTGCTAGAGAGAAGAGGGGCGGCCCTTATGGCTACACCTTC

d_gene: .
len: 14
j_gene: TRBJ2-2
abundance: .
v_gene: TRBV29-1
CDR3aa: CSADGDPNTGELSF
CDR3nt: TGCAGTGCGGACGGAGATCCGAACACCGGGGAGCTGTCTTTT

d_gene: .
len: 15
j_gene: TRBJ2-7
abundance: many
v_gene: TRBV25-1
CDR3aa: CASSEDVGGTYEQYF
CDR3nt: TGTGCCAGCAGTGAAGATGTGGGAGGAACCTACGAGCAGTACTTC

d_gene: .
len: 13
j_gene: TRBJ2-5
abundance: few
v_gene: TRBV2
CDR3aa: CASTLGREETQYF
CDR3nt: TGTGCCAGCACCCTGGGCAGAGAAGAGACCCAGTACTTC

d_gene: .
len: 14
j_gene: TRBJ2-1
abundance: once
v_gene: TRBV29-1
CDR3aa: CSVEGASSIAEQFF
CDR3nt: TGCAGCGTTGAAGGAGCTAGTTCTATAGCTGAGCAGTTCTTC

d_gene: .
len: 16
j_gene: TRBJ1-4
abundance: many
v_gene: TRBV6-1
CDR3aa: CASSPIVGATNEKLFF
CDR3nt: TGTGCCAGCAGCCCGATCGTTGGTGCAACTAATGAAAAACTGTTTTTT

d_gene: .
len: 15
j_gene: TRBJ2-1
abundance: many
v_gene: TRBV28
CDR3aa: CASSLTAGYDTRQFF
CDR3nt: TGTGCCAGCAGTTTAACCGCCGGCTACGATACACGGCAGTTCTTC

d_gene: .
len: 13
j_gene: TRBJ2-5
abundance: many
v_gene: TRBV9
CDR3aa: CASSVNSEETQYF
CDR3nt: TGTGCCAGCAGCGTAAATAGCGAAGAGACCCAGTACTTC

d_gene: .
len: 13
j_gene: TRBJ2-5
abundance: many
v_gene: TRBV29-1
CDR3aa: CSVRKGPQETQYF
CDR3nt: TGCAGCGTTAGGAAGGGGCCTCAAGAGACCCAGTACTTC

d_gene: TRBD2
len: 17
j_gene: TRBJ2-3
abundance: many
v_gene: TRBV4-3
CDR3aa: CASSQDAREGHPDTQYF
CDR3nt: TGCGCCAGCAGCCAAGATGCGCGGGAGGGCCACCCAGATACGCAGTATTTT

d_gene: .
len: 14
j_gene: TRBJ1-1
abundance: many
v_gene: TRBV4-3
CDR3aa: CASSQEARNTEAFF
CDR3nt: TGCGCCAGCAGCCAAGAAGCCAGGAACACTGAAGCTTTCTTT

d_gene: .
len: 12
j_gene: TRBJ1-5
abundance: .
v_gene: TRBV2
CDR3aa: CASSANTPPQHF
CDR3nt: TGTGCCAGCAGTGCGAATACTCCGCCCCAGCATTTT

d_gene: .
len: 13
j_gene: TRBJ2-5
abundance: many
v_gene: TRBV19
CDR3aa: CASSQDTQETQYF
CDR3nt: TGTGCCAGTAGTCAGGACACCCAAGAGACCCAGTACTTC

d_gene: TRBD1
len: 14
j_gene: TRBJ2-5
abundance: .
v_gene: TRBV19
CDR3aa: CASSSLATGGTEYF
CDR3nt: TGTGCCAGTAGCAGCCTGGCTACAGGGGGGACCGAGTACTTC

d_gene: .
len: 13
j_gene: TRBJ1-2
abundance: many
v_gene: TRBV19
CDR3aa: CASNPWDGGGYTF
CDR3nt: TGTGCCAGTAACCCATGGGATGGAGGGGGCTACACCTTC

d_gene: TRBD1
len: 16
j_gene: TRBJ1-4
abundance: few
v_gene: TRBV5-1
CDR3aa: CASSTFSGTGREKLFF
CDR3nt: TGCGCCAGCAGCACGTTTTCCGGGACAGGCCGGGAAAAACTGTTTTTT

d_gene: .
len: 13
j_gene: TRBJ2-5
abundance: many
v_gene: TRBV25-1
CDR3aa: CASSDLAERTQYF
CDR3nt: TGTGCCAGCAGTGATCTTGCCGAGAGGACCCAGTACTTC

d_gene: .
len: 12
j_gene: TRBJ1-5
abundance: many
v_gene: TRBV6-1
CDR3aa: CAVKQGDQPQHF
CDR3nt: TGTGCCGTGAAGCAGGGAGATCAGCCCCAGCATTTT

d_gene: .
len: 14
j_gene: TRBJ2-2
abundance: many
v_gene: TRBV11-2
CDR3aa: CASSPPQNTGELFF
CDR3nt: TGTGCCAGCAGCCCCCCCCAGAACACCGGGGAGCTGTTTTTT

d_gene: .
len: 15
j_gene: TRBJ2-1
abundance: many
v_gene: TRBV19
CDR3aa: CASSVFSSSYNEQFF
CDR3nt: TGTGCCAGTAGTGTCTTCAGTAGCTCCTACAATGAGCAGTTCTTC

d_gene: .
len: 14
j_gene: TRBJ2-1
abundance: many
v_gene: TRBV14
CDR3aa: CASSQASSYNEQFF
CDR3nt: TGTGCCAGCAGCCAAGCCAGCTCCTACAATGAGCAGTTCTTC

d_gene: TRBD1
len: 15
j_gene: TRBJ2-5
abundance: few
v_gene: TRBV29-1
CDR3aa: CSAPDPRTGLETQYF
CDR3nt: TGCAGCGCCCCCGACCCGAGGACAGGGTTGGAGACCCAGTACTTC

d_gene: TRBD1
len: 13
j_gene: TRBJ2-7
abundance: many
v_gene: TRBV7-2
CDR3aa: CASSLDRGYEQYF
CDR3nt: TGTGCCAGCAGCTTAGACAGGGGGTACGAGCAGTACTTC

d_gene: .
len: 13
j_gene: TRBJ1-4
abundance: many
v_gene: TRBV4-2
CDR3aa: CASSQGTDEKLFF
CDR3nt: TGTGCCAGCAGCCAGGGCACTGATGAAAAACTGTTTTTT

d_gene: .
len: 15
j_gene: TRBJ2-1
abundance: many
v_gene: TRBV18
CDR3aa: CASSPPPGGGNEQFF
CDR3nt: TGTGCCAGCTCACCACCGCCAGGGGGGGGCAATGAGCAGTTCTTC

d_gene: TRBD1
len: 14
j_gene: TRBJ2-3
abundance: .
v_gene: TRBV20-1
CDR3aa: CSARLGGQRDTQYF
CDR3nt: TGCAGTGCTAGATTAGGGGGCCAAAGAGATACTCAGTATTTT

d_gene: TRBD2
len: 16
j_gene: TRBJ2-2
abundance: many
v_gene: TRBV6-5
CDR3aa: CASSYQGLVSTGELFF
CDR3nt: TGTGCCAGCAGTTACCAGGGACTAGTGAGCACCGGGGAGCTGTTTTTT

d_gene: .
len: 15
j_gene: TRBJ2-3
abundance: .
v_gene: TRBV9
CDR3aa: CASSVSRGSTDTQYF
CDR3nt: TGTGCCAGCAGCGTATCCCGAGGGAGCACAGATACGCAGTATTTT

d_gene: .
len: 14
j_gene: TRBJ2-5
abundance: many
v_gene: TRBV6-2/TRBV6-3
CDR3aa: CASSSWTFQETQYF
CDR3nt: TGTGCCAGCAGTTCCTGGACATTCCAAGAGACCCAGTACTTC

d_gene: .
len: 11
j_gene: TRBJ1-1
abundance: many
v_gene: TRBV30
CDR3aa: CAWWGVGEAFF
CDR3nt: TGTGCCTGGTGGGGCGTTGGTGAAGCTTTCTTT

d_gene: .
len: 18
j_gene: TRBJ2-1
abundance: many
v_gene: TRBV7-3
CDR3aa: CASSSPGTPGTSYNEQFF
CDR3nt: TGTGCCAGCAGCTCCCCTGGTACGCCCGGGACTTCCTACAATGAGCAGTTCTTC

d_gene: .
len: 13
j_gene: TRBJ2-2
abundance: .
v_gene: TRBV3-1
CDR3aa: CASSQVSSGELFF
CDR3nt: TGTGCCAGCAGCCAAGTTTCGTCCGGGGAGCTGTTTTTT

d_gene: .
len: 17
j_gene: TRBJ1-1
abundance: many
v_gene: TRBV20-1
CDR3aa: CSALPGLISAMNTEAFF
CDR3nt: TGCAGTGCACTCCCGGGACTGATCTCTGCCATGAACACTGAAGCTTTCTTT

d_gene: .
len: 12
j_gene: TRBJ2-7
abundance: .
v_gene: TRBV5-4
CDR3aa: CASSFGPYEQYF
CDR3nt: TGTGCCAGCAGCTTTGGTCCCTACGAGCAGTACTTC

d_gene: .
len: 12
j_gene: TRBJ1-2
abundance: once
v_gene: TRBV28
CDR3aa: CAIRESRGGDTF
CDR3nt: TGTGCCATAAGGGAATCCAGAGGCGGCGACACCTTC

d_gene: .
len: 15
j_gene: TRBJ2-7
abundance: .
v_gene: TRBV7-2
CDR3aa: CASSPGTEDSYEQYF
CDR3nt: TGTGCCAGCAGCCCCGGGACGGAAGACTCCTACGAGCAGTACTTC

d_gene: TRBD2
len: 15
j_gene: TRBJ2-7
abundance: .
v_gene: TRBV5-6
CDR3aa: CATTSGIAGSYEQYF
CDR3nt: TGTGCCACCACCTCGGGGATAGCGGGTTCCTACGAGCAGTACTTC

d_gene: .
len: 15
j_gene: TRBJ2-7
abundance: many
v_gene: TRBV7-9
CDR3aa: CASSLAPAGTYEQYF
CDR3nt: TGTGCCAGCAGCTTAGCGCCGGCTGGTACCTACGAGCAGTACTTC

d_gene: TRBD1
len: 13
j_gene: TRBJ1-2
abundance: many
v_gene: TRBV20-1
CDR3aa: CSAPYRTGYGYTF
CDR3nt: TGCAGTGCCCCGTACCGGACAGGTTATGGCTACACCTTC

d_gene: TRBD2
len: 14
j_gene: TRBJ2-7
abundance: many
v_gene: TRBV28
CDR3aa: CASSAPGLAIKQYF
CDR3nt: TGTGCCAGCAGCGCCCCGGGACTAGCAATCAAGCAGTACTTC

d_gene: .
len: 19
j_gene: TRBJ2-1
abundance: .
v_gene: TRBV7-2
CDR3aa: CASSLTGIEGPLSYNEQFF
CDR3nt: TGTGCCAGCAGCTTAACGGGGATAGAGGGTCCCCTCTCCTACAATGAGCAGTTCTTC

d_gene: TRBD2
len: 18
j_gene: TRBJ2-1
abundance: many
v_gene: TRBV6-1
CDR3aa: CASSFFSLAGGPSNEQFF
CDR3nt: TGTGCCAGCAGTTTCTTCTCCCTAGCGGGAGGACCTTCCAATGAGCAGTTCTTC

d_gene: .
len: 16
j_gene: TRBJ2-7
abundance: .
v_gene: TRBV5-1
CDR3aa: CASSLIGRVVSHEQYF
CDR3nt: TGCGCCAGCAGCTTAATCGGCAGGGTAGTTTCCCACGAGCAGTACTTC

d_gene: .
len: 16
j_gene: TRBJ2-3
abundance: .
v_gene: TRBV4-1
CDR3aa: CASSQELALSTDTQYF
CDR3nt: TGCGCCAGCAGCCAAGAGCTAGCGTTAAGCACAGATACGCAGTATTTT

d_gene: TRBD2
len: 13
j_gene: TRBJ2-2
abundance: many
v_gene: TRBV14
CDR3aa: CASSQDLGTNRFF
CDR3nt: TGTGCCAGCAGCCAAGATCTAGGGACTAATCGGTTTTTT

d_gene: .
len: 15
j_gene: TRBJ2-2
abundance: few
v_gene: TRBV7-9
CDR3aa: CASSLEGWNTGELFF
CDR3nt: TGTGCCAGCAGCTTAGAAGGCTGGAACACCGGGGAGCTGTTTTTT

d_gene: TRBD1
len: 15
j_gene: TRBJ1-1
abundance: many
v_gene: TRBV20-1
CDR3aa: CSAPGTGVLNTEAFF
CDR3nt: TGCAGTGCTCCCGGGACAGGGGTGTTGAACACTGAAGCTTTCTTT